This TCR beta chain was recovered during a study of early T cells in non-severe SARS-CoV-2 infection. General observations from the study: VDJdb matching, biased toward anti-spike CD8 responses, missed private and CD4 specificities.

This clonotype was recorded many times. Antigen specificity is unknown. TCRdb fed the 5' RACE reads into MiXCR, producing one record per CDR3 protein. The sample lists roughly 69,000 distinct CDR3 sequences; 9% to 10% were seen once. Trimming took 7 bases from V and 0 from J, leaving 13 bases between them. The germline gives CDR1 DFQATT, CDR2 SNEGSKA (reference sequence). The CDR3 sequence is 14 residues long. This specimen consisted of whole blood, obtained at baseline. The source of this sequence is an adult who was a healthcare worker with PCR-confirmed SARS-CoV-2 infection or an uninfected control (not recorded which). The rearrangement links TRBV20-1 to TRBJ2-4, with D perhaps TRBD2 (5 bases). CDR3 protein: CSVVPGLAKNIQYF. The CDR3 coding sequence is TGCAGTGTCGTCCCCGGACTAGCCAAAAACATTCAGTACTTC.